Listed here are 29 T cell receptor beta chains from one sample, sequenced in a study of T cell responses to AZD1222 COVID-19 vaccine. Clones were sequenced by immunoSEQ multiplex PCR, and TCRdb holds only the in-frame ones, with some missing. The table shows around 110,000 clones, with over 75% occurring only once. This specimen consisted of peripheral blood, obtained on day 0 of MenACWY control vaccination. The receptors were sampled from an adult in good health.

The chain combines TRBV7-2 with TRBJ1-1; 7 nucleotides align to TRBD1. CDR1 SGHTA and CDR2 FQGNSA come from the germline V gene. The CDR3 runs 15 residues. J was trimmed by 2 bases and V by 1 base; bases with no gene match: 4. The CDR3 region has the DNA TGTGCCAGCAGCTTAGGAGGGGGCCGCAACACTGAAGCTTTCTTT. This sequence encodes CASSLGGGRNTEAFF.

Only one count was recorded for this clone. The chain is built from TRBV2 and TRBJ2-2; maybe TRBD1 (6 bases). The CDR3 runs 19 residues. Trimming took 4 bases from V and 1 from J, leaving 22 bases between them. Germline V CDR1 and CDR2: SNHLY, FYNNEI. This CDR3 reads CASSVRPGQQIMNTGELFF. As DNA, the CDR3 is TGTGCCAGCAGTGTGAGGCCGGGACAACAAATAATGAACACCGGGGAGCTGTTTTTT.

The rearrangement links TRBV2 to TRBJ1-5, with 7 bases identical to TRBD1. Germline CDR1 SNHLY, CDR2 FYNNEI. The V and J ends lost 2 bases and 3 bases, in that order; junction bases with no gene match: 7. CDR3 length: 16 amino acids. This CDR3 is CASSEYQGGNNQPQHF. The CDR3 nucleotides read TGTGCCAGCAGTGAATACCAGGGGGGAAACAATCAGCCCCAGCATTTT.

Only one count was recorded for this clone. The chain couples TRBV11-2 to TRBJ1-3; a weak D match, TRBD1 (5 bases). The germline V and J ends were trimmed by 1 base and 6 bases, with 10 bases remaining between them. CDR1 is SGHAT and CDR2 is FQNNGV in the germline V gene. This CDR3 is 14 amino acids long. In DNA form, the CDR3 reads TGTGCCAGCAGCTTAGTTTGGGGCGAAAACACCATATATTTT. It translates to CASSLVWGENTIYF.

This clone showed up just once. Additional DNA sequences in this sample encode the identical CDR3. The rearrangement uses TRBV9 and TRBJ2-2, with D possibly TRBD2 on 6 matching bases. CDR1 is SGDLS, CDR2 YYNGEE, per germline. V was trimmed by 1 base and J by 0 bases, leaving 7 bases between them. The CDR3 is 15 amino acids. CDR3 residues: CASSVTGANTGELFF. DNA of the CDR3: TGTGCCAGCAGCGTAACGGGGGCGAACACCGGGGAGCTGTTTTTT. Full variable domain (rest looked up from reference TRBV9 and TRBJ2-2): DSGVTQTPKHLITATGQRVTLRCSPRSGDLSVYWYQQSLDQGLQFLIQYYNGEERAKGNILERFSAQQFPDLHSELNLSSLELGDSALYFCASSVTGANTGELFFGEGSRLTVL.

The rearrangement joins TRBV7-3 to TRBJ2-7, with a weak D call TRBD1 (6 bases). The CDR3 totals 15 residues. Germline values: CDR1 SGHTA, CDR2 FQGTGA. V lost 2 bases, J lost 3 bases, and 14 bases lay in between. The CDR3 protein is CASSLGQGLVYEQYF. The CDR3 DNA reads TGTGCCAGCAGCTTAGGGCAGGGGTTGGTCTACGAGCAGTACTTC.

The V gene is TRBV28, the J gene TRBJ2-7; D may be TRBD1 (5 bases). This CDR3 spans 17 amino acids. Germline V CDR1 and CDR2: MDHEN, SYDVKM. Trimming stripped 5 bases from V and 0 bases from J, with 20 bases between. This CDR3 reads CASSPPGAGLSSYEQYF. The CDR3, as DNA: TGTGCCAGCAGTCCCCCCGGAGCAGGGCTCAGCTCCTACGAGCAGTACTTC.

This clone was recorded only once. The chain joins TRBV12-5 to TRBJ2-3; no reliable D call. V was clipped by 1 base and J by 5 bases, with 10 bases between them. This CDR3 contains 14 residues. The germline V gene has CDR1 LGHNT and CDR2 FRNRAP. In nucleotides, the CDR3 is TGTGCTAGTGGTTTGGAAGGCCGGAGAGATACGCAGTATTTT. This encodes CASGLEGRRDTQYF.

The chain links TRBV13 to TRBJ1-4; D is possibly TRBD1 (6 bases). Trimming cost V 5 bases and J 8 bases, with 18 bases left between them. This CDR3 is 15 amino acids long. The germline V gene encodes CDR1 PRHDT and CDR2 FYEKMQ (reference sequence). CDR3 nucleotides: TGTGCCAGCAGCCCAGGACAGACGAGGGACGAAAAACTGTTTTTT. This gives the protein CASSPGQTRDEKLFF.

The rearrangement links TRBV4-2 to TRBJ2-5; D might be TRBD2 (5 bases). From germline, CDR1 is LGHNA and CDR2 YNFKEQ. The V end was cut by 0 bases, the J end by 3 bases, with 14 bases between. The CDR3 length is 16 residues. The CDR3 DNA sequence: TGTGCCAGCAGCCAAGATACGGCTAGCACGGAAGAGACCCAGTACTTC. Residues: CASSQDTASTEETQYF.

The gene calls are TRBV6-2 or TRBV6-3 and TRBJ1-6; D not certain. Deletions cut 6 bases from V and 11 bases from J, with 17 bases between. The CDR3 sequence is 14 residues long. Germline lookup yields CDR1 MNHEY and CDR2 SVGEGT. CDR3 DNA: TGTGCCAGCAGCCCAGCGAACGCGTTTGCACCCCTCCACTTT. It encodes CASSPANAFAPLHF.

The chain employs TRBV4-2 and TRBJ2-7; 12 nucleotides line up with TRBD2. CDR1 and CDR2 from the germline V gene are LGHNA and YNFKEQ. The CDR3 consists of 16 residues. V shed 0 bases and J 1 base; nucleotides not matched to a gene: 1. CDR3 sequence: CASSQDTSGGSYEQYF. For the CDR3, the DNA is TGTGCCAGCAGCCAAGATACTAGCGGGGGGTCCTACGAGCAGTACTTC.

J is TRBJ2-1 and V is TRBV28, with 7 bases aligning to TRBD1. This CDR3 has 16 amino acids. Germline trimming cut 6 bases from V and 2 bases from J; bases unmatched to any gene: 10. In germline, CDR1 is MDHEN, CDR2 SYDVKM. In DNA form, the CDR3 reads TGTGCCAGCAGGCGTAACAGGGGTCGGACCTACAATGAGCAGTTCTTC. This sequence encodes CASRRNRGRTYNEQFF.

This chain uses TRBV9 with TRBJ2-7; 7 nucleotides line up with TRBD2. Germline CDR1 is SGDLS and CDR2 is YYNGEE. J lost 3 bases, V lost 4 bases, and 1 base had no gene match. The CDR3 covers 12 residues. In nucleotides, the CDR3 is TGTGCCAGCAGCCCGGGGGGCTACGAGCAGTACTTC. As protein: CASSPGGYEQYF.

This clone was counted a single time. The chain carries TRBV6-1 and TRBJ1-1; 7 nucleotides agree with TRBD1. Germline assignment: CDR1 MNHNS and CDR2 SASEGT. The V gene end was trimmed by 2 bases and the J gene end by 6 bases; junction bases not matched to a gene: 6. The CDR3 totals 14 residues. The CDR3 spells CASSETEGAAEAFF. The DNA of the CDR3 is TGTGCCAGCAGTGAAACCGAGGGGGCCGCTGAAGCTTTCTTT.

The chain couples TRBV29-1 to TRBJ1-1; D is uncertain. CDR1 is SQVTM and CDR2 is ANQGSEA in the germline V gene. The CDR3 sequence is 15 residues long. V lost 4 bases, J lost 1 base, and 16 bases lay in between. The CDR3 bases are TGCAGCGTTGGGACGGGAGCTTTTGCGAACACTGAAGCTTTCTTT. Translated, it gives CSVGTGAFANTEAFF.

This clone appeared a single time. At the DNA level, this CDR3 is encoded by other sequences in the same sample as well. CDR3 in amino acids: CASSLGSYNEQFF. The DNA of the CDR3 is TGTGCCAGCAGCTTGGGCAGCTACAATGAGCAGTTCTTC. V and J are TRBV5-4 and TRBJ2-1; D is undetermined. Germline CDR1 and CDR2: SGHNT and YYREEE (reference sequence). V was clipped by 0 bases and J by 3 bases, with 4 bases between them. The CDR3 covers 13 residues.

The chain links TRBV2 to TRBJ1-4; D is unresolved. The germline CDR1 and CDR2 sequences are SNHLY and FYNNEI. V dropped 2 bases and J dropped 8 bases, with 12 bases sitting between them. The CDR3 spans 14 residues. CDR3: CASSEIGREEKLFF. CDR3 in DNA: TGTGCCAGCAGTGAAATCGGGAGGGAGGAAAAACTGTTTTTT.

The chain carries TRBV15 and TRBJ1-5, with TRBD1 as a possible D gene (6 bases). Germline CDR1 reads LNHNV; CDR2 reads YYDKDF (reference sequence). V lost 0 bases, J lost 11 bases, and 14 bases lay in between. The CDR3 extends over 14 amino acids. The CDR3 reads CATSRDQGRRSQHF. CDR3 nucleotides: TGTGCCACCAGCAGAGATCAGGGGAGGAGGTCCCAGCATTTT. Complete variable domain (other parts from reference TRBV15 and TRBJ1-5): DAMVIQNPRYQVTQFGKPVTLSCSQTLNHNVMYWYQQKSSQAPKLLFHYYDKDFNNEADTPDNFQSRRPNTSFCFLDIRSPGLGDTAMYLCATSRDQGRRSQHFGDGTRLSIL.

The genes are TRBV28 and TRBJ1-2, with unresolved D. The CDR3 is made up of 14 amino acids. Germline V CDR1 and CDR2: MDHEN, SYDVKM. V was shortened by 4 bases and J by 6 bases, with 15 bases between the two germline ends. The CDR3 sequence is CASSSGLGGNGYTF. The CDR3 coding sequence is TGTGCCAGCAGTTCCGGACTGGGTGGGAATGGCTACACCTTC.

The table lists this clone with a few counts. This sequence joins TRBV13 and TRBJ1-1; possible D gene TRBD1, 5 bases. This CDR3 spans 13 amino acids. The germline V gene has CDR1 PRHDT and CDR2 FYEKMQ (reference sequence). The germline V and J ends were trimmed by 5 bases and 6 bases, with 13 bases remaining between them. The CDR3 here is CASSPTRGAEAFF. Here the CDR3 DNA reads TGTGCCAGCAGCCCCACGCGGGGGGCTGAAGCTTTCTTT.

On this clone itself: This sample also contains other DNA sequences that code for the same CDR3. The chain recombines TRBV5-1 with TRBJ1-2; TRBD1 matches 7 bases. The CDR3 loop spans 12 amino acids. The junction had 3 bases not matched to a gene; V was cut back by 4 bases and J by 6 bases. Per germline, CDR1 SGHRS and CDR2 YFSETQ. Written as DNA, the CDR3 is TGCGCCAGCAGCAGAACAGGGGATGGCTACACCTTC. As protein: CASSRTGDGYTF.

The genes are TRBV15 and TRBJ1-4, with TRBD1 identical over 8 bases. CDR1 and CDR2 from the germline V gene are LNHNV and YYDKDF (reference sequence). CDR3 length: 17 amino acids. Losses at the gene ends were 0 bases for V and 7 bases for J; bases not matched to a gene: 10. CDR3 residues: CATSRDPAGGGTEKLFF. CDR3 nucleotide sequence: TGTGCCACCAGCAGAGATCCGGCAGGGGGCGGTACTGAAAAACTGTTTTTT.

This sequence joins TRBV12-3 or TRBV12-4 and TRBJ2-7; 10 nucleotides match TRBD1. The CDR3 consists of 12 residues. V shed 6 bases, J shed 10 bases, and the junction held 6 bases outside the gene matches. The CDR3 sequence is CASSLDRGTQYF. Here the CDR3 DNA reads TGTGCCAGCAGCCTGGACAGGGGGACTCAGTACTTC.

The chain recombines TRBV11-2 with TRBJ2-7; possibly TRBD1 for D (7 bases). The CDR3 is made up of 15 amino acids. CDR1 is SGHAT and CDR2 is FQNNGV in the germline V gene. Trimming removed 5 bases from V and 3 bases from J, with 17 bases in between. CDR3 protein: CASSRGGQGVYEQYF. DNA for the CDR3: TGTGCCAGCAGCAGGGGAGGTCAGGGGGTCTACGAGCAGTACTTC.

V and J are TRBV7-2 and TRBJ1-1, with a weak D call TRBD1 (6 bases). The CDR3 length is 13 residues. V was trimmed by 5 bases and J by 7 bases, leaving 14 bases between them. Germline CDR1 SGHTA, CDR2 FQGNSA. CDR3 nucleotides: TGTGCCAGCAGCCGGAAACAGGGTCTTGAAGCTTTCTTT. It encodes CASSRKQGLEAFF.

The V gene is TRBV7-2, the J gene TRBJ2-3; the match to TRBD2 covers 8 bases. Per the germline V gene, CDR1 is SGHTA and CDR2 is FQGNSA. V gave up 1 base and J gave up 0 bases; unmatched junction bases: 9. The CDR3 consists of 18 residues. The CDR3 sequence: CASSLVGSGGLSTDTQYF. The CDR3 nucleotides are TGTGCCAGCAGCTTAGTGGGCAGCGGGGGCCTTAGCACAGATACGCAGTATTTT. The variable domain in full, completed from reference TRBV7-2 and TRBJ2-3, reads GAGVSQSPSNKVTEKGKDVELRCDPISGHTALYWYRQSLGQGLEFLIYFQGNSAPDKSGLPSDRFSAERTGGSVSTLTIQRTQQEDSAVYLCASSLVGSGGLSTDTQYFGPGTRLTVL.

The chain employs TRBV28 and TRBJ1-5; D unclear. V dropped 3 bases and J dropped 2 bases, with 11 bases sitting between them. From germline, CDR1 is MDHEN and CDR2 SYDVKM. The CDR3 contains 15 residues. The CDR3: CASSLAEMGNQPQHF. As DNA, the CDR3 is TGTGCCAGCAGTTTGGCCGAGATGGGCAATCAGCCCCAGCATTTT.

The chain's CDR3 is CASSLGGTGANVLTF. CDR3 coding DNA: TGCGCCAGCAGCTTGGGTGGGACCGGGGCCAACGTCCTGACTTTC. The chain couples TRBV5-1 to TRBJ2-6; possibly TRBD1 or TRBD2 for D (5 bases each). V lost 0 bases and J lost 4, with 8 bases in between. The CDR3 is 15 residues long. Per the germline V gene, CDR1 is SGHRS and CDR2 is YFSETQ. The entire variable domain, with the rest obtained from reference TRBV5-1 and TRBJ2-6, is as follows: KAGVTQTPRYLIKTRGQQVTLSCSPISGHRSVSWYQQTPGQGLQFLFEYFSETQRNKGNFPGRFSGRQFSNSRSEMNVSTLELGDSALYLCASSLGGTGANVLTFGAGSRLTVL.